Sequencing of this T cell receptor (beta chain) was carried out in a study of blood T cell repertoires in COVID-19. Background on the study: There were acute and convalescent COVID-19 samples, and they came from the United States, Italy and Spain.

Only one count was recorded for this clone. Trimming stripped 1 base from V and 4 bases from J, with 16 bases between. This CDR3 has 16 residues. Germline V gene data show CDR1 as MNHNY and CDR2 as SVGAGI (reference sequence). In the authors' workflow: Amplification of reference gene primers was used by the study to estimate nucleated cell counts. Clones were sequenced by immunoSEQ multiplex PCR, and TCRdb holds only the in-frame ones, with some missing. The DNA was the basis for D and trimming; V, J and clone size are from that table. The table lists a few hundred thousand clones, 80% to 90% of them singletons.

This clonotype was sampled from a woman in her fifties or sixties who had recovered from COVID-19. The chain employs TRBV6-6 and TRBJ1-1; the D gene is possibly TRBD1 (6 bases). Sequenced input: peripheral blood. The CDR3 bases are TGTGCCAGCAGTTACTTGACGGGACAAAGCTCCACTGAAGCTTTCTTT. This translates into CASSYLTGQSSTEAFF.